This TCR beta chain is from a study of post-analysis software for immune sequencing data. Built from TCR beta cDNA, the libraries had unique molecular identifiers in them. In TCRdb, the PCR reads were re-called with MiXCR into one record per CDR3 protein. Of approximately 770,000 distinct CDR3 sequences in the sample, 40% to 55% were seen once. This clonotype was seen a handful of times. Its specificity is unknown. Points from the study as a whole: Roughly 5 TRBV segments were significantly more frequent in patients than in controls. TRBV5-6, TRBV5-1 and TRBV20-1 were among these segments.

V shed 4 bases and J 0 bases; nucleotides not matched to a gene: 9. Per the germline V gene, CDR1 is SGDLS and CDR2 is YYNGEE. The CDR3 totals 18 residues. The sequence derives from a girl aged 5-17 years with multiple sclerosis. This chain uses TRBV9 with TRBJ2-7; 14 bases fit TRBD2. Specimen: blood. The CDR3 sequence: CASSTGTSGSGGSYEQYF. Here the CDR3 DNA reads TGTGCCAGCAGCACGGGGACTAGCGGGAGCGGGGGCTCCTACGAGCAGTACTTC.